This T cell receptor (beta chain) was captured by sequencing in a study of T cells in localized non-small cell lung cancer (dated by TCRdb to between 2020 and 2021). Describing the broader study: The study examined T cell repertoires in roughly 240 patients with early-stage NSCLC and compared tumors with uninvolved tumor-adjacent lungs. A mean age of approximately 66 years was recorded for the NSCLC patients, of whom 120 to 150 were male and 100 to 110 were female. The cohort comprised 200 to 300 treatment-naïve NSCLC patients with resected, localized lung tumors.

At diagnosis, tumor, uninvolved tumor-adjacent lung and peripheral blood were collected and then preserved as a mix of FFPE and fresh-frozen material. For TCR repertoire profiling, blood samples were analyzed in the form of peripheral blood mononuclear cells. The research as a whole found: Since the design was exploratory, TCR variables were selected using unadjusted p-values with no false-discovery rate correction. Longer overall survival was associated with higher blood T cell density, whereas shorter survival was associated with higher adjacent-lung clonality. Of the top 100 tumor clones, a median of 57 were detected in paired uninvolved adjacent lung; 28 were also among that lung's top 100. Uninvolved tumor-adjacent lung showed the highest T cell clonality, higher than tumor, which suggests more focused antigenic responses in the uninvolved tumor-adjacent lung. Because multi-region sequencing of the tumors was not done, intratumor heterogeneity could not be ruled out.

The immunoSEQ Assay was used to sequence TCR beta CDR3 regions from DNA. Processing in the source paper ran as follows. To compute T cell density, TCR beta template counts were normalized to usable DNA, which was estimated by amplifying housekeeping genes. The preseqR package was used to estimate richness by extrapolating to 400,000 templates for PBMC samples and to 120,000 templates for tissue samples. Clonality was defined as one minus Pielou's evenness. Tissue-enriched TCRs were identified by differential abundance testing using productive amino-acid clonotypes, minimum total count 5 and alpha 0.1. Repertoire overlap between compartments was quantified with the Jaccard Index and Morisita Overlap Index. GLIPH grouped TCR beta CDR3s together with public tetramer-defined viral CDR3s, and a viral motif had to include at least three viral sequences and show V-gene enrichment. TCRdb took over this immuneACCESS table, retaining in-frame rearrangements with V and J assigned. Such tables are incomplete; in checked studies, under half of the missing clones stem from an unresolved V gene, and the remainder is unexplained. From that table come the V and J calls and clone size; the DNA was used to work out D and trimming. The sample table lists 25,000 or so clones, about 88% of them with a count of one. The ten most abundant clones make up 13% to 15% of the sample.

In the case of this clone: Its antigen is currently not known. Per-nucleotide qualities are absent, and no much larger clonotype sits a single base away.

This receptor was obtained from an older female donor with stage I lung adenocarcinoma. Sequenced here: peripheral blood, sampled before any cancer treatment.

CDR3 loop: CAISDLGTEAFF. In nucleotides, the sequence is TGTGCCATCAGTGATTTAGGAACTGAAGCTTTCTTT. This sequence uses TRBV10-3 and TRBJ1-1, with no confidently assigned D gene. Its CDR3 holds 12 amino acids, cysteine through phenylalanine. Only CDR3 DNA remains: 36 bases, in frame from the first base. Trimming at the junction amounts to 3 bases on V and 5 bases on J, and the germline ends lie 7 bases apart. In the germline V gene, CDR1 corresponds to ENHRY and CDR2 to SYGVKD.